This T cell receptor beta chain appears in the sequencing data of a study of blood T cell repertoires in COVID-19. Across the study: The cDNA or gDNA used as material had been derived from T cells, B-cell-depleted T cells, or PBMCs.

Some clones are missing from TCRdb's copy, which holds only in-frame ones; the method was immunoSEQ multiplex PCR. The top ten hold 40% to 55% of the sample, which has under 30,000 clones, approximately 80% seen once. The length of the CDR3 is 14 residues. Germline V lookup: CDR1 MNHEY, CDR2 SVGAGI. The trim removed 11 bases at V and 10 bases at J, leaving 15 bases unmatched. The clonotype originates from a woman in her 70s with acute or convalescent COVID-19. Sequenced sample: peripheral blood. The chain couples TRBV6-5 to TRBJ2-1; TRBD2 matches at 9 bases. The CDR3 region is CARATAGGGREQFF. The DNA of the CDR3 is TGTGCCCGCGCCACGGCGGGAGGGGGGCGGGAGCAGTTCTTC.